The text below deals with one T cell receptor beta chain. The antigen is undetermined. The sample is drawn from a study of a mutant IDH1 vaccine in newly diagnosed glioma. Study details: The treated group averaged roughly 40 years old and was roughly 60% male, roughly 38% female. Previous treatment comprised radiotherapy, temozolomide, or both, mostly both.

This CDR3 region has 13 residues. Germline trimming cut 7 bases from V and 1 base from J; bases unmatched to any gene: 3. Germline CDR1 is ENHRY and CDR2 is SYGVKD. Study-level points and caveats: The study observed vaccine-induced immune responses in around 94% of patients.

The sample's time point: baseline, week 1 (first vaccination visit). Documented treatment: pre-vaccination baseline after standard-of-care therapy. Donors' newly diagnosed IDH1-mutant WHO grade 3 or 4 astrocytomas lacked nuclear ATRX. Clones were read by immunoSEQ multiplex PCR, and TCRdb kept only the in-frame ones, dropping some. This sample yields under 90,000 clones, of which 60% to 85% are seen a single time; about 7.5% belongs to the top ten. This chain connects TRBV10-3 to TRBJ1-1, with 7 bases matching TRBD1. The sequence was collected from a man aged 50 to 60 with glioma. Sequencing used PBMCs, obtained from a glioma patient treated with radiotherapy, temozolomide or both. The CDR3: CAIKGAANTEAFF. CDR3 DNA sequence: TGTGCCATCAAGGGGGCAGCGAACACTGAAGCTTTCTTT.